This T cell receptor beta chain came from a study of shared clonotypes between healthy human individuals. Study in general: For every donor, three CD4 naive, three CD4 memory, two CD8 naive and one CD8 memory plates were used.

Losses at the gene ends were 3 bases for V and 4 bases for J; bases not matched to a gene: 3. The germline V gene encodes CDR1 SEHNR and CDR2 FQNEAQ (reference sequence). This CDR3 contains 13 residues. Study-level results: Richness estimates generally favored naive over memory subsets.

Details on this clone: Its antigen is unidentified.

Repertoires were generated with immunoSEQ multiplex PCR, while TCRdb's copy carries only in-frame clones and drops some. The sample consists of roughly 2.5 million clones, 90% to 95% of them appearing once. This TCR was recovered from a young man in good health. The rearrangement links TRBV7-9 to TRBJ2-7; the match to TRBD1 covers 7 bases. Specimen: naive CD4+ T cells sorted from blood. Indicated subset: CD45RA+ positively selected. CDR3 amino acids: CASSFSRGYEQYF. CDR3 in DNA: TGTGCCAGCAGCTTTTCCAGGGGGTACGAGCAGTACTTC.